These T cell receptor beta chains were read from a single sample in a study of OX40 agonist ivuxolimab in advanced cancers. Clones were read by immunoSEQ multiplex PCR, and TCRdb kept only the in-frame ones, dropping some. This table holds around 79,000 clones, about 82% found once. The input for sequencing was CD4+ or CD8+ T cells sorted from blood, taken in a trial of the OX40 agonist ivuxolimab. These receptors all come from an adult with an advanced solid tumor such as melanoma, head and neck, liver or kidney cancer. CDR3s leave out the opening cysteine and the closing phenylalanine or tryptophan. The order of the fields is J gene, V gene, CDR3 protein.

TRBJ2-7	TRBV6-5	ASSYNPLAGYEQY
TRBJ1-6	TRBV6-6	ASRRVAGTADLTLH
TRBJ2-5	TRBV6-7	ASSYSHRTETQY
TRBJ2-7	TRBV6-6	ASSRGTGSYEQY
TRBJ2-3	TRBV5-1	ASSSGDRGGTDTQY
TRBJ2-1	TRBV19	ASSIGAGTIRNEQF
TRBJ2-5	TRBV30	ASNHKDETQY
TRBJ1-2	TRBV5-6	ASSYSRTEGYT
TRBJ2-5	TRBV4-2	ASSGVGVETQY
TRBJ1-4	TRBV7-2	ASSLTPLGEKLF
TRBJ1-4	TRBV29-1	SGSQSTNEKLF
TRBJ2-5	TRBV14	ASSQVEGPQY
TRBJ2-7	TRBV7-9	ASSRITGNEQY
TRBJ2-1	TRBV19	ASSERGKSSSQSSYNEQF
TRBJ1-5	TRBV6-5	ASSYSGRGWPQH
TRBJ2-4	TRBV5-1	ASSFDDREVNIQY
TRBJ1-1	TRBV29-1	SVALRVTEAF
TRBJ2-2	TRBV10-3	AISGLAGNTGELF
TRBJ2-5	TRBV7-7	ASSPVGVQETQY
TRBJ2-5	TRBV28	ASSSGGASETQY
TRBJ2-2	TRBV30	AWSAQGSAGELF
TRBJ1-2	TRBV15	ATSRGEQGGIGYGYT
TRBJ2-3	TRBV6-4	ASSDGVTDTQY